This TCR beta chain was recovered during a study of blood T cell repertoires in COVID-19 (dated by TCRdb to the early 2020s). At the level of the whole study: Samples from collaborators originated in the United States, Italy and Spain and spanned both the acute and convalescent phases of COVID-19. The material from the prospective study consisted of cDNA or gDNA derived from T cells, B-cell-depleted T cells, or PBMCs. The dataset comprised deeply sampled blood TCRbeta repertoires from subjects exposed to, actively infected with, or recovered from COVID-19. A freely available public database, intended as a resource for researchers studying the immune response to SARS-CoV-2, is where the repertoires were released. The samples were drawn from two sources: the first 160 participants of the ongoing ImmuneRACE study, and fewer than 1,500 subjects contributed by 6 global collaborators. A de-identified subject ID, COVID-19 status, age in years and sex were almost always included in the sample metadata. Where HLA class I and class II types were available, the types were taken from metadata supplied by the sample provider, not from assay-based typing.

For this clone: Its binding antigen is unknown. No base-level quality is on record; no much larger clone is a single base apart.

The germline V gene yields SGHTA for CDR1 and FQGNSA for CDR2. From the cysteine up to the phenylalanine, the CDR3 has a length of 12 residues. Only the CDR3 part of the read is kept: 36 bases, read in frame from the first base. V is clipped by 3 bases and J by 9 bases, and the sequence between their germline boundaries is 9 bases long. In Seattle, one collaborating source enrolled patients while the infection was active and tracked those patients longitudinally over the course of disease. Whole blood was collected in K2EDTA tubes by collaborating institutions according to the institutions' own protocols. For TCRbeta analysis, collaborators shipped samples as frozen whole blood, isolated PBMCs, or DNA extracted from either of those sample types. TCRbeta CDR3 regions were amplified from genomic DNA using the immunoSEQ Assay, a bias-controlled multiplex PCR. The paper's processing steps were these. Within the assay, amplification of reference gene primers was used to estimate how many nucleated cells each sample contained. To quantify the absolute abundance of each unique TCRbeta CDR3 rearrangement, sequence reads were collapsed and filtered. For each sample, productive Simpson clonality was calculated as the square root of Simpson's diversity index over productive rearrangements. TCRdb limited this immuneACCESS table to in-frame rearrangements with V and J called. A share of clones is missing; checked studies link under half to unresolved V genes, and the rest is unexplained. V, J and clone size were drawn from that table, and D and trimming were deduced from the DNA. This sample has around 170,000 clones in its table, and about four fifths of those were observed once. About 8.3% of the sample is in the top ten clones.

On the study overall, not on this receptor specifically: Clinical and demographic metadata were provided uncurated, with the amount varying by source and participant.

The rearrangement joined TRBV7-2 to TRBJ2-4, with a tentative D gene TRBD1 over 7 matching bases. The sequence was obtained from a woman aged 70-85 years with COVID-19, enrolled during active disease. Sample: peripheral blood. The CDR3 reads CASSLQGGIQYF. The sequenced DNA is TGTGCCAGCAGCTTGCAGGGGGGCATTCAGTACTTC. Supplemented by the reference TRBV7-2 and TRBJ2-4 proteins around the CDR3, the complete variable domain is GAGVSQSPSNKVTEKGKDVELRCDPISGHTALYWYRQSLGQGLEFLIYFQGNSAPDKSGLPSDRFSAERTGGSVSTLTIQRTQQEDSAVYLCASSLQGGIQYFGAGTRLSVL.